Listed here are 20 T cell receptor beta chains from one sample, sequenced in a study of response to subunit inactivated influenza vaccine. TCRdb re-called the RT-PCR reads through MiXCR, storing one row per CDR3 protein. The sample comprises around 170,000 distinct CDR3 sequences, around 10% of which are singletons, and approximately 35% rests with the top ten. This material consisted of CD8+ T cells sorted from PBMCs, taken less than 25 months after vaccination. These receptors came from a man aged 50 to 69 who received an inactivated influenza vaccine.

The V gene is TRBV28, the J gene TRBJ2-7, with 14 nucleotides matching TRBD2. CDR3 size: 16 residues. CDR1 is MDHEN, CDR2 SYDVKM, per germline. J was trimmed by 2 bases and V by 6 bases; bases with no gene match: 6. As DNA, the CDR3 is TGTGCCAGCAGAAAAACGGGACTAGCGGGAGCCTACGAGCAGTACTTC. Protein product: CASRKTGLAGAYEQYF.

CDR3 DNA: TGTGCCAGCAGCCAAGAAGAAAGAGACAGGGGGGCCGAGCAGTACTTC. It translates to CASSQEERDRGAEQYF. The chain uses TRBV4-2 and TRBJ2-7; 9 bases match TRBD1. Looked up from germline, CDR1 is LGHNA and CDR2 is YNFKEQ. V was clipped by 0 bases and J by 6 bases; unmatched bases: 9. The CDR3 has 16 residues.

This clonotype was recorded a few times. The V and J genes are TRBV2 and TRBJ2-1; 12 bases agree with TRBD2. The germline gives CDR1 SNHLY, CDR2 FYNNEI. After removal of 4 bases from V and 5 bases from J, the junction contained 6 bases not matched to a gene. The CDR3 runs to 16 residues. The CDR3 coding sequence is TGTGCCAGCAGTGCAAGGACTAGCGGGACCAACAATGAGCAGTTCTTC. Protein product: CASSARTSGTNNEQFF. The full variable domain, its missing parts supplied by reference TRBV2 and TRBJ2-1, is EPEVTQTPSHQVTQMGQEVILRCVPISNHLYFYWYRQILGQKVEFLVSFYNNEISEKSEIFDDQFSVERPDGSNFTLKIRSTKLEDSAMYFCASSARTSGTNNEQFFGPGTRLTVL.

This clonotype was picked up one time. CDR3 in amino acids: CSARVASGGQFF. The CDR3 coding sequence is TGCAGTGCTAGGGTGGCTAGCGGGGGCCAGTTCTTC. This sequence joins TRBV20-1 and TRBJ2-1, with TRBD2 matching 10 bases. V was clipped by 3 bases and J by 13 bases; unmatched bases: 6. CDR3 length: 12 residues. The germline gives CDR1 DFQATT, CDR2 SNEGSKA (reference sequence).

The chain has TRBV4-3 and TRBJ2-3; weak D call: TRBD2 (6 bases). This CDR3 has 18 residues. Between the trimmed V and J ends, which lost 0 bases and 0 bases, there was a span of 16 bases. CDR1 is LGHNA and CDR2 is YSLEER in the germline V gene. The CDR3 nucleotides are TGCGCCAGCAGCCAAGATTTATCAGGCGGGACCAGCACAGATACGCAGTATTTT. Translated, it gives CASSQDLSGGTSTDTQYF.

The rearrangement links TRBV2 to TRBJ2-3, with 14 nucleotides matching TRBD2. Per the germline V gene, CDR1 is SNHLY and CDR2 is FYNNEI. The V and J ends lost 7 bases and 0 bases, in that order; junction bases with no gene match: 6. The CDR3 covers 17 residues. The CDR3 DNA is TGTGCCAGCACCTGGACTAGCGGGAGGTCTAGCACAGATACGCAGTATTTT. It codes for CASTWTSGRSSTDTQYF. The complete variable domain, with remaining parts taken from reference TRBV2 and TRBJ2-3, reads EPEVTQTPSHQVTQMGQEVILRCVPISNHLYFYWYRQILGQKVEFLVSFYNNEISEKSEIFDDQFSVERPDGSNFTLKIRSTKLEDSAMYFCASTWTSGRSSTDTQYFGPGTRLTVL.

The chain is built from TRBV7-8 and TRBJ1-5; 7 nucleotides match TRBD1. J was trimmed by 5 bases and V by 5 bases; bases with no gene match: 12. There are 16 residues in the CDR3. Germline-derived CDR1 and CDR2 are SGHVS and FQNEAQ. CDR3 protein: CASSIEAGGLHQPQHF. The CDR3 bases are TGTGCCAGCAGCATAGAAGCAGGGGGGCTTCATCAGCCCCAGCATTTT.

There are a few counts of this clonotype. This chain uses TRBV29-1 with TRBJ1-2; no clear D gene. This CDR3 has 12 amino acids. Trimming removed 7 bases at V and 6 bases at J, with 15 bases between. Germline V CDR1 and CDR2: SQVTM, ANQGSEA. The CDR3 DNA is TGCAGCGGCGACGTCGGTCGGGATGGCTACACCTTC. It specifies CSGDVGRDGYTF.

This clonotype occurred a few times. This chain links TRBV5-1 with TRBJ2-1, with D hard to call. CDR1 SGHRS and CDR2 YFSETQ come from the germline V gene. This CDR3 contains 13 residues. V was trimmed by 1 base and J by 8 bases, leaving 10 bases between them. The CDR3: CASSLPPSYEQFF. The CDR3 nucleotides are TGCGCCAGCAGCTTGCCCCCGAGCTATGAGCAGTTCTTC. Full variable domain (remainder filled in from reference TRBV5-1 and TRBJ2-1): KAGVTQTPRYLIKTRGQQVTLSCSPISGHRSVSWYQQTPGQGLQFLFEYFSETQRNKGNFPGRFSGRQFSNSRSEMNVSTLELGDSALYLCASSLPPSYEQFFGPGTRLTVL.

There are many counts of this clonotype. This chain connects TRBV29-1 to TRBJ2-5, with 7 positions matching TRBD1. The junction had 2 bases not matched to a gene; V was cut back by 1 base and J by 0 bases. The CDR3 has 14 residues. Looked up from germline, CDR1 is SQVTM and CDR2 is ANQGSEA. The CDR3 DNA reads TGCAGCGTTGAAGGCAGGGGGTACCAAGAGACCCAGTACTTC. The encoded protein is CSVEGRGYQETQYF.

This clonotype came up a few times. V is TRBV27 and J is TRBJ1-1, with unresolved D. Trimming took off 4 bases at V and 1 base at J, with 13 bases between the two ends. The CDR3 length is 15 residues. Per the germline V gene, CDR1 is MNHEY and CDR2 is SMNVEV (reference sequence). The CDR3, as DNA: TGTGCCAGCAGTTCGCTTGAGGGTCCGAACACTGAAGCTTTCTTT. This encodes CASSSLEGPNTEAFF.

This clonotype was observed many times. The chain combines TRBV5-1 with TRBJ1-4; D is unresolved. CDR3 length: 10 residues. V lost 7 bases and J 10 bases, leaving 8 bases between the germline ends. Germline-derived CDR1 and CDR2 are SGHRS and YFSETQ. CDR3 nucleotides: TGCGCCAGCCACGGCGGAAAACTGTTTTTT. The encoded protein is CASHGGKLFF.

The sample holds a few counts of this clonotype. CDR3 region: CASNSPGNEAFF. CDR3 nucleotide sequence: TGTGCCAGCAACTCCCCCGGGAATGAAGCTTTCTTT. The chain links TRBV7-2 to TRBJ1-1, with D hard to call. From germline, CDR1 is SGHTA and CDR2 FQGNSA. This CDR3 has 12 residues. Trimming left V 7 bases short and J 7 bases short, with 13 bases between.

This clonotype has a handful of counts. The chain has TRBV19 and TRBJ2-1; 9 positions agree with TRBD1. Trimming took 0 bases from V and 12 from J; bases not matched to a gene: 6. This CDR3 is built from 14 residues. CDR1 LNHDA and CDR2 SQIVND come from the germline V gene (reference sequence). The CDR3 spells CASSIDDRGYGQFF. CDR3 nucleotide sequence: TGTGCCAGTAGTATAGACGACAGGGGGTACGGGCAGTTCTTC.

This clonotype was observed a few times. The J gene is TRBJ2-1, the V gene TRBV10-3; 14 bases are a match to TRBD2. CDR1 ENHRY and CDR2 SYGVKD come from the germline V gene. The CDR3 contains 20 residues. Trimming removed 4 bases from V and 1 base from J; junction bases left unmatched: 12. The CDR3 here is CAISGTNRLAGGLSYNEQFF. The DNA of the CDR3 is TGTGCCATCAGTGGAACAAACCGACTAGCGGGGGGGTTATCCTACAATGAGCAGTTCTTC.

This clonotype was recorded at least ten times. This chain uses TRBV9 with TRBJ1-5; no definite D call. Per germline, CDR1 SGDLS and CDR2 YYNGEE. Trimming left V 0 bases short and J 4 bases short, with 11 bases between. The CDR3 runs to 15 residues. The CDR3 DNA reads as TGTGCCAGCAGCGTAGTAGCAGAGAGGAATCAGCCCCAGCATTTT. Translated, it gives CASSVVAERNQPQHF.

V usage is TRBV21-1 and J usage is TRBJ2-7; the table's TRBD1 call for D was not verified on the DNA. TRBV21-1 is a pseudogene. This CDR3 has 15 residues. CDR3 amino acids: CASSNGQGQSYEQYF. The CDR3 nucleotides are TGTGCCAGCAGCAACGGACAGGGGCAGTCCTACGAGCAGTACTTC.

The CDR3 region is CASSLPSTGGNTQYF. In nucleotides, the CDR3 is TGTGCCAGCAGCTTACCCTCCACAGGGGGGAACACCCAGTACTTC. The rearrangement links TRBV5-5 to TRBJ2-5, with 8 bases that match TRBD1. The germline CDR1 and CDR2 sequences are SGHKS and YYEKEE (reference sequence). This CDR3 spans 15 amino acids. Germline trimming cut 2 bases from V and 8 bases from J; bases unmatched to any gene: 11.

CDR3 protein: CSVEKGLRNYGYTF. The CDR3 DNA reads TGCAGCGTTGAAAAGGGACTTCGGAACTATGGCTACACCTTC. The chain carries TRBV29-1 and TRBJ1-2; D may be TRBD1 (5 bases). CDR1 SQVTM and CDR2 ANQGSEA come from the germline V gene. Between the trimmed V and J ends, which lost 2 bases and 2 bases, there was a span of 12 bases. The CDR3 has 14 amino acids.

The J gene is TRBJ2-5, the V gene TRBV7-8; possibly TRBD2 for D (5 bases). CDR3 length equals 14 residues. Germline V lookup: CDR1 SGHVS, CDR2 FQNEAQ. Deletions cut 4 bases from V and 3 bases from J, with 12 bases between. The CDR3, as DNA: TGTGCCAGCAGCTGGGCACTAGTGGAAGAGACCCAGTACTTC. This gives the protein CASSWALVEETQYF.